This is a list of T cell receptor beta chains from one sample in a study of T cells after yellow fever vaccination. TCRdb re-called the 5' RACE reads with MiXCR, one entry per CDR3 protein. The sample records under 600,000 distinct CDR3 sequences, less than 25% being singletons. The sample was PBMCs, taken 21 days after the first yellow fever vaccination. The receptor source for this set is a man younger than 30 who received the YFV17D yellow fever vaccine. The CDR3 runs from the conserved cysteine through the conserved F or W.

J: TRBJ2-7
V: TRBV6-5
CDR3: CASSWSLGQGKEQYF

J: TRBJ2-5
V: TRBV29-1
CDR3: CSVEIAGEEQETQYF

J: TRBJ2-2
V: TRBV4-1
CDR3: CASSQGWGQVNTGELFF

J: TRBJ1-4
V: TRBV4-2
CDR3: CASSRGQGQSGEKLFF

J: TRBJ2-2
V: TRBV28
CDR3: CASRNWGSNTGELFF

J: TRBJ2-5
V: TRBV7-3
CDR3: CASSLAGGQGETQYF

J: TRBJ2-3
V: TRBV4-2
CDR3: CASSQASDMERGTDTQYF

J: TRBJ1-1
V: TRBV12-3/TRBV12-4
CDR3: CASSLSTIQGLTFF

J: TRBJ2-3
V: TRBV20-1
CDR3: CSARGLAGDRSTDTQYF

J: TRBJ1-5
V: TRBV15
CDR3: CATSRDRGQGVSQPQHF

J: TRBJ1-5
V: TRBV4-1
CDR3: CASSQEDRSNQPQHF

J: TRBJ1-2
V: TRBV28
CDR3: CASSPQGAVGGYTF

J: TRBJ2-1
V: TRBV7-8
CDR3: CASSFGSLGHNEQFF

J: TRBJ1-4
V: TRBV18
CDR3: CASSSQEYNEKLFF

J: TRBJ2-7
V: TRBV12-3/TRBV12-4
CDR3: CASRKGQPYEQYF

J: TRBJ2-7
V: TRBV7-2
CDR3: CASSNAGTHYEQYF

J: TRBJ1-1
V: TRBV20-1
CDR3: CSARWLSEAFF

J: TRBJ2-4
V: TRBV5-1
CDR3: CASSPGDGIQYF

J: TRBJ2-5
V: TRBV20-1
CDR3: CSAELGGTPFKTQYF

J: TRBJ1-2
V: TRBV5-1
CDR3: CASSPAGRGNGYTF

J: TRBJ1-5
V: TRBV9
CDR3: CASSAGTGFSQPQHF

J: TRBJ1-4
V: TRBV4-2
CDR3: CASSQATGTTNEKLFF

J: TRBJ1-2
V: TRBV18
CDR3: CASSPVGDNYGYTF

J: TRBJ2-3
V: TRBV10-3
CDR3: CAISVGSRGRADTQYF

J: TRBJ2-5
V: TRBV9
CDR3: CASSVGGSGQETQYF

J: TRBJ1-1
V: TRBV7-2
CDR3: CASSLETGNTEAFF

J: TRBJ2-7
V: TRBV7-9
CDR3: CASSWGIGEQYF

J: TRBJ2-5
V: TRBV5-1
CDR3: CASSTDPRGQETQYF

J: TRBJ1-2
V: TRBV5-6
CDR3: CASRSGRSIGYTF

J: TRBJ2-5
V: TRBV27
CDR3: CASSRAIPIQETQYF

J: TRBJ2-3
V: TRBV11-1
CDR3: CASRTQGASDTQYF

J: TRBJ1-4
V: TRBV18
CDR3: CASSPRAGLPRGEKLFF

J: TRBJ2-2
V: TRBV20-1
CDR3: CSASRQNTGELFF

J: TRBJ2-1
V: TRBV3-1
CDR3: CASSHGVRGNEQFF

J: TRBJ2-7
V: TRBV7-9
CDR3: CASSGWGQGAYEQYF

J: TRBJ1-4
V: TRBV18
CDR3: CASSPMAPSGEKLFF

J: TRBJ2-2
V: TRBV7-9
CDR3: CASSSLDRGNTGELFF

J: TRBJ1-1
V: TRBV19
CDR3: CASSTQGGIPEAFF

J: TRBJ1-5
V: TRBV20-1
CDR3: CSAGSLQQDQPQHF

J: TRBJ2-5
V: TRBV5-1
CDR3: CASTASSKETQYF

J: TRBJ1-2
V: TRBV7-9
CDR3: CASSLDRGTGTLGYTF

J: TRBJ1-1
V: TRBV6-5
CDR3: CASSYSAGGASRTEAFF

J: TRBJ1-2
V: TRBV7-2
CDR3: CASSFGSVPTGYTF